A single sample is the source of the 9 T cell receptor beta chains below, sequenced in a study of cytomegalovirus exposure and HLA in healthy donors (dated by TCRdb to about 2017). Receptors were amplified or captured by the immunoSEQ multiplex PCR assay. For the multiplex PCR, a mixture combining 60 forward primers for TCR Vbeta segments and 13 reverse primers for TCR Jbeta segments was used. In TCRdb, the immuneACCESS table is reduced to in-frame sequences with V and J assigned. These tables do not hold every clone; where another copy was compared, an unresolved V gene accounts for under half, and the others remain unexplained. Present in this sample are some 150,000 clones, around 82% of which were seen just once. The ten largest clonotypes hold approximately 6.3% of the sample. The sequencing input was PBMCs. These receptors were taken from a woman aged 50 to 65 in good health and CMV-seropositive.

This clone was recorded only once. The CDR3 protein is CASSLASGVSTSTDTQYF. CDR3 DNA: TGTGCCAGCAGCTTGGCAAGCGGGGTATCGACTAGCACAGATACGCAGTATTTT. This chain links TRBV5-6 with TRBJ2-3; TRBD2 matches 7 bases. Germline-derived CDR1 and CDR2 are SGHDT and YYEEEE. V trimming: 0 bases; J trimming: 0 bases; junction bases outside the gene matches: 10. The CDR3 sequence is 18 residues long.

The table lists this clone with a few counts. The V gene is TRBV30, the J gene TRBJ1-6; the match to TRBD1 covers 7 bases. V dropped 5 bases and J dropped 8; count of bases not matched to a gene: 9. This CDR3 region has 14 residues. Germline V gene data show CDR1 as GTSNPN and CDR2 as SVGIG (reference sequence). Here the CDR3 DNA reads TGTGCCTGGGGAAGGGACAGCCTCTATTCACCCCTCCACTTT. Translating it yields CAWGRDSLYSPLHF.

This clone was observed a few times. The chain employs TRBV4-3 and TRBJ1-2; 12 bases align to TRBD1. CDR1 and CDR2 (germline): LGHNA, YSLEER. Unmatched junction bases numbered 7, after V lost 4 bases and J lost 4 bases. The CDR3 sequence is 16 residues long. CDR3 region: CASSPGTGGGSYGYTF. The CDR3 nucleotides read TGCGCCAGCAGCCCCGGGACAGGGGGCGGTAGCTATGGCTACACCTTC.

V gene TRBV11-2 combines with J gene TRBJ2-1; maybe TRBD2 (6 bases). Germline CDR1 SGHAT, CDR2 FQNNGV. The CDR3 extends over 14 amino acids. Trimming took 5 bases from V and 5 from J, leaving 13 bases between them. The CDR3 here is CASSRLVLDNEQFF. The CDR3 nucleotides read TGTGCCAGCAGCCGACTAGTCCTGGACAATGAGCAGTTCTTC.

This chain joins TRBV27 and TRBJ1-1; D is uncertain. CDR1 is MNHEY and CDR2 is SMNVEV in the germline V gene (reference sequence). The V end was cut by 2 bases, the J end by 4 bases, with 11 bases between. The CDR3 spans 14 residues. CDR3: CASSLRGAGTEAFF. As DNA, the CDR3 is TGTGCCAGCAGTTTACGCGGCGCGGGCACTGAAGCTTTCTTT.

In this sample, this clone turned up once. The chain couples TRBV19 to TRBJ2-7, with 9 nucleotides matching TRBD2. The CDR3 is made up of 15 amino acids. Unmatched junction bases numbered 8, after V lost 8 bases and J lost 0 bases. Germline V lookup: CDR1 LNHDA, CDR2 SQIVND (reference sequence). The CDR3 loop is CASSLAGMSSYEQYF. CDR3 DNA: TGTGCCAGTTCTCTAGCGGGGATGAGCTCCTACGAGCAGTACTTC.

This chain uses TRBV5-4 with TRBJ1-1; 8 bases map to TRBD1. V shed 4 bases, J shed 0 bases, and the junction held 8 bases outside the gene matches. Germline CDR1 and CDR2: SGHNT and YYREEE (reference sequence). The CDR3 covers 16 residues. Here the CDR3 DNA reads TGTGCCAGCAGCATGGGACAGGTCCGCATGAACACTGAAGCTTTCTTT. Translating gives CASSMGQVRMNTEAFF.

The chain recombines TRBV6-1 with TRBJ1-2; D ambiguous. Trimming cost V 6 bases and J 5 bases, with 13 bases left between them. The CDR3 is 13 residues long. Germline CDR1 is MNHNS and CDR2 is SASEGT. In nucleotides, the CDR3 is TGTGCCAGCAGGGAGGGCATAGGGTATGGCTACACCTTC. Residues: CASREGIGYGYTF.

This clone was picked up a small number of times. CDR3 in amino acids: CASSVGDTGTSGNEQFF. The CDR3 DNA follows: TGTGCCAGCAGCGTAGGAGATACCGGGACTAGCGGCAATGAGCAGTTCTTC. The rearrangement uses TRBV9 and TRBJ2-1, with 11 bases fitting TRBD2. The CDR3 sequence is 17 residues long. V lost 0 bases to trimming and J lost 6 bases; unmatched junction nucleotides: 8. From germline, CDR1 is SGDLS and CDR2 YYNGEE.